This T cell receptor (beta chain) was captured by sequencing in a study of blood T cell repertoires in COVID-19. Whole-study context: Material from acute and convalescent COVID-19 was sourced from the United States, Italy and Spain.

The CDR3 is 14 residues long. Per the germline V gene, CDR1 is MNHEY and CDR2 is SVGEGT. V was clipped by 6 bases and J by 3 bases, with 13 bases between them. Two negative PCRs, clearance, or symptom resolution were required of recovered Cohort 3 donors. The table came from immunoSEQ multiplex PCR; TCRdb's copy has only in-frame clones and leaves some out. Found here are 320,000 or so clones, 80% to 90% of them singletons; the top ten hold under 6%. The chain employs TRBV6-2 or TRBV6-3 and TRBJ2-3; D gene unclear. The sequencing input was PBMCs or T cells enriched from blood (not recorded which). This TCR derives from a young man who had recovered from COVID-19. The CDR3 coding sequence is TGTGCCAGCAGCCCCCGGGTTCCAACAGATACGCAGTATTTT. It specifies CASSPRVPTDTQYF.